What follows describes a single T cell receptor beta chain. Assay: immunoSEQ multiplex PCR; the TCRdb copy retains only in-frame clones and omits some. The table lists about 100,000 clones, 92% of them singletons. This sample was taken from a study of T cell changes during pregnancy in multiple sclerosis. CDR1 and CDR2 (germline): WNHNN, SYGVQD (reference sequence). This CDR3 is built from 15 residues. The germline V and J ends were trimmed by 7 bases and 5 bases, with 18 bases remaining between them. The TCR originated in a female donor with multiple sclerosis, enrolled in a pregnancy study. The specimen was peripheral blood, collected after pregnancy. The rearrangement uses TRBV10-1 and TRBJ2-1, with a tentative D call TRBD1 (6 bases). The CDR3 loop is CASTPQGPRDNEQFF. The CDR3 DNA is TGCGCCAGCACCCCCCAGGGGCCCCGTGACAATGAGCAGTTCTTC.